Given below is one T cell receptor (beta chain) in context. No antigen is known for it. CDR3 length: 13 amino acids. Deletions cut 3 bases from V and 5 bases from J, with 11 bases between. Germline V gene sequence: CDR1 LNHDA, CDR2 SQIVND (reference sequence). This sample is drawn from a study of Ad26.COV2.S vaccination and SARS-CoV-2 variants. Turning to the study itself: The study gave Ad26.COV2.S intramuscularly, once or twice 56 days apart.

This table comes from immunoSEQ multiplex PCR, and its TCRdb copy is limited to in-frame clones, with some not included. The table shows 300,000 to 450,000 clones, with roughly 85% occurring only once. Treatment indicated: around 19 received Ad26.COV2.S at low or high dose, single or two shots; 5 received placebo; per-sample allocation not given. Specimen acquisition occurred on day 63 following the initial vaccine or placebo injection. An adult aged 18-55 years in Boston served as the donor. General study findings and limits: The study found similar non-spike TCR breadth in vaccine and placebo recipients.

The sequencing used peripheral blood, collected in a trial of Ad26.COV2.S vaccine versus placebo. This clonotype originated in a person aged 18-65 years who received the Ad26.COV2.S COVID-19 vaccine or a placebo. The chain couples TRBV19 to TRBJ2-7; D tentatively fits TRBD1 or TRBD2 (5 bases each). CDR3 amino acids: CASSIKGTHEQYF. The CDR3 DNA sequence: TGTGCCAGTAGTATTAAGGGGACCCACGAGCAGTACTTC.